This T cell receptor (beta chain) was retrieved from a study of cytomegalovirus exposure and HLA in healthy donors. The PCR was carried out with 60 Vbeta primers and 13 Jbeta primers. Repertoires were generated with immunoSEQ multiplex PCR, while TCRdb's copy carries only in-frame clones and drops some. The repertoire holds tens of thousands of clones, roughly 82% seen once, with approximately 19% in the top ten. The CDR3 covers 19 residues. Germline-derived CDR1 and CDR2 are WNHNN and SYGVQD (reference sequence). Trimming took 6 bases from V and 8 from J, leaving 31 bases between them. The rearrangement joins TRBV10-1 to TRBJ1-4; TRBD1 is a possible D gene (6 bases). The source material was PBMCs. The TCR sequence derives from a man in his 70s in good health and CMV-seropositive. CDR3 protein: CASSPTPGQGPQAREKLFF. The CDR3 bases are TGCGCCAGCAGCCCGACACCGGGACAAGGCCCGCAGGCAAGAGAAAAACTGTTTTTT.